This T cell receptor (beta chain) emerged from a study of long-term antiretroviral therapy in people with HIV. Study background: The earliest samples came about a decade before the 2015 immediate-ART recommendation. Study-wide results and caveats: Possibly under older ART regimens, blood was drawn between the mid-2000s and the late 2010s. Once patients were on ART, diversity went higher but still fell short of transplant donor controls.

Concerning this clone: The antigen remains undetermined.

Germline CDR1 is SGDLS and CDR2 is YYNGEE. Trimming cost V 2 bases and J 2 bases; bases outside gene matches: 12. The CDR3 totals 18 residues. Post-ART PBMC samples numbered at least two per donor, and pre-ART ones at least one. Assay version v3.0 of immunoSEQ was used, and it was run at survey level. TCRdb's table, derived via immunoSEQ multiplex PCR, lists solely in-frame clones and lacks some. The repertoire consists of 7,000 to 9,500 clones, with over 75% occurring once and the leading ten covering more than 15%. This specimen was unsorted PBMCs, taken 0.1 years after starting antiretroviral therapy. This clonotype originated in a man between 40 and 49 years old with HIV. The V call is TRBV9, the J call TRBJ1-2; 10 bases fit TRBD1. Here the CDR3 DNA reads TGTGCCAGCAGCGTCGTCCCGGGACAGGGGATGGGGAACTATGGCTACACCTTC. Encoded protein: CASSVVPGQGMGNYGYTF.